This T cell receptor (beta chain) originates from a study of shared clonotypes between healthy human individuals. Study information: Those who served as donors were a couple of women and a few men between the ages of 18 and 49.

V was clipped by 4 bases and J by 6 bases, with 14 bases between them. The CDR3 runs 14 residues. Germline loops: CDR1 MNHEY, CDR2 SVGAGI. This clone occurred once. Generated by immunoSEQ multiplex PCR, the TCRdb table keeps only in-frame clones and is missing some. The data hold 2 million to 2.5 million clones, with approximately 94% observed a single time. This chain uses TRBV6-5 with TRBJ2-3; D call uncertain. Sequences were obtained from naive CD4+ T cells sorted from blood. The subset: CD45RA+ positively selected. This sequence was found in a man aged 18 to 29 in good health. CDR3 bases: TGTGCCAGCAGTTCCCTTGGAACCCCGGATACGCAGTATTTT. Protein sequence: CASSSLGTPDTQYF.